This T cell receptor beta chain was profiled in a study of cytomegalovirus exposure and HLA in healthy donors. Between the trimmed V and J ends, which lost 4 bases and 0 bases, there was a span of 16 bases. The CDR3 extends over 17 amino acids. Germline assignment: CDR1 LNHDA and CDR2 SQIVND (reference sequence). The PCR made use of 60 Vbeta and 13 Jbeta primers. Sequenced by immunoSEQ multiplex PCR; TCRdb stores in-frame clones only, minus some. The repertoire table contains around 150,000 clones. The receptor's source is a man aged 35-49 years in good health and CMV-seronegative. This rearrangement joins TRBV19 to TRBJ1-3, with a weak D call TRBD1 (5 bases). Sequencing was performed on PBMCs. The CDR3 loop is CASSTRGTPDSGNTIYF. In nucleotides, the CDR3 is TGTGCCAGTAGTACCCGGGGGACGCCCGACTCTGGAAACACCATATATTTT.